Listed below are T cell receptor beta chains from one sample, sequenced in a study of T-cell reconstitution after alpha-beta-depleted transplantation in children. TCRdb re-analysed the PCR reads in MiXCR, keeping a single row per CDR3 protein. The table has 700,000 to 950,000 distinct CDR3 sequences, about 15% seen once. The sequences come from PBMCs, mostly from graft donor cells, collected 360 days after TCRalphabeta/CD19-depleted stem cell transplant. The receptors derive from a male patient younger than 18 who had a stem cell transplant for acute lymphoblastic leukemia, so the T cells may come from the graft donor. The CDR3 runs from the conserved cysteine through the conserved F or W. A D gene is named only where the DNA matches it firmly. Size tells how often a clone was seen (once, few, many) or the class of an expanded clone, and some rows leave it out.

clone size: many; V gene: TRBV6-5; J gene: TRBJ2-3; D gene: -; CDR3 protein: CASIPRGTGTDTQYF; CDR3 DNA: TGTGCCAGCATTCCTCGCGGGACAGGCACAGATACGCAGTATTTT
clone size: many; V gene: TRBV7-2; J gene: TRBJ2-1; D gene: -; CDR3 protein: CASSLYREQDEQFF; CDR3 DNA: TGTGCCAGCAGCTTATACCGGGAGCAGGATGAGCAGTTCTTC
clone size: -; V gene: TRBV20-1; J gene: TRBJ1-2; D gene: -; CDR3 protein: CSARAPWVNYGYTF; CDR3 DNA: TGCAGTGCTAGGGCTCCTTGGGTGAACTATGGCTACACCTTC
clone size: few; V gene: TRBV5-1; J gene: TRBJ2-2; D gene: -; CDR3 protein: CASSLPGSANTGELFF; CDR3 DNA: TGCGCCAGCAGCTTGCCGGGGTCCGCGAACACCGGGGAGCTGTTTTTT
clone size: few; V gene: TRBV5-1; J gene: TRBJ2-5; D gene: TRBD2; CDR3 protein: CASSSGLAGGLETQYF; CDR3 DNA: TGCGCCAGCAGCTCTGGACTAGCGGGAGGTCTGGAGACCCAGTACTTC
clone size: -; V gene: TRBV12-3/TRBV12-4; J gene: TRBJ2-1; D gene: TRBD1; CDR3 protein: CASSRPGQEYNEQFF; CDR3 DNA: TGTGCCAGCAGTAGACCGGGACAGGAGTACAATGAGCAGTTCTTC
clone size: -; V gene: TRBV4-1; J gene: TRBJ2-1; D gene: TRBD2; CDR3 protein: CASSHGGLAGGNEQFF; CDR3 DNA: TGCGCCAGCAGCCACGGGGGACTAGCGGGAGGGAATGAGCAGTTCTTC
clone size: -; V gene: TRBV20-1; J gene: TRBJ2-7; D gene: TRBD1; CDR3 protein: CSAREGDRGSYEQYF; CDR3 DNA: TGCAGTGCTAGAGAAGGGGACAGGGGATCCTACGAGCAGTACTTC
clone size: -; V gene: TRBV5-1; J gene: TRBJ1-2; D gene: TRBD1; CDR3 protein: CASSLVTGNYGYTF; CDR3 DNA: TGCGCCAGCAGCTTGGTGACAGGGAACTATGGCTACACCTTC
clone size: few; V gene: TRBV5-6; J gene: TRBJ2-3; D gene: TRBD2; CDR3 protein: CASSLHVGLGAGEVPDTQYF; CDR3 DNA: TGTGCCAGCAGCTTGCATGTTGGCTTAGGCGCGGGAGAAGTCCCAGATACGCAGTATTTT
clone size: few; V gene: TRBV12-3/TRBV12-4; J gene: TRBJ2-3; D gene: -; CDR3 protein: CASSFSPGTLNTQYF; CDR3 DNA: TGTGCCAGCAGTTTTTCCCCCGGTACTCTAAATACGCAGTATTTT
clone size: -; V gene: TRBV29-1; J gene: TRBJ2-7; D gene: TRBD2; CDR3 protein: CSVVEREDYEQYF; CDR3 DNA: TGCAGCGTTGTAGAGCGGGAGGACTACGAGCAGTACTTC
clone size: -; V gene: TRBV9; J gene: TRBJ2-7; D gene: -; CDR3 protein: CASSVDDPAQSSYEQYF; CDR3 DNA: TGTGCCAGCAGCGTAGACGATCCGGCGCAGAGCTCCTACGAGCAGTACTTC
clone size: -; V gene: TRBV24-1; J gene: TRBJ2-1; D gene: -; CDR3 protein: CATSRKNEQFF; CDR3 DNA: TGTGCCACCAGTAGGAAAAATGAGCAGTTCTTC
clone size: few; V gene: TRBV7-6; J gene: TRBJ2-1; D gene: -; CDR3 protein: CASSLASFGWGSYNEQFF; CDR3 DNA: TGTGCCAGCAGCTTAGCCTCATTCGGATGGGGCTCCTACAATGAGCAGTTCTTC
clone size: few; V gene: TRBV5-1; J gene: TRBJ2-2; D gene: TRBD2; CDR3 protein: CASSKLAGAPGELFF; CDR3 DNA: TGCGCCAGCAGCAAATTAGCGGGAGCGCCCGGGGAGCTGTTTTTT
clone size: few; V gene: TRBV2; J gene: TRBJ1-2; D gene: -; CDR3 protein: CARAADLSYGYTF; CDR3 DNA: TGTGCCAGGGCCGCGGACCTTAGCTATGGCTACACCTTC
clone size: -; V gene: TRBV7-9; J gene: TRBJ1-6; D gene: -; CDR3 protein: CASSLGGLQDSPLHF; CDR3 DNA: TGTGCCAGCAGCTTAGGGGGCCTGCAGGACTCACCCCTCCACTTT
clone size: few; V gene: TRBV7-2; J gene: TRBJ2-3; D gene: -; CDR3 protein: CASSRTVLSGPTDTQYF; CDR3 DNA: TGTGCCAGCAGCAGGACGGTCCTTAGCGGACCCACAGATACGCAGTATTTT
clone size: few; V gene: TRBV19; J gene: TRBJ1-2; D gene: -; CDR3 protein: CASSTPDSQRFNYGYTF; CDR3 DNA: TGTGCCAGTAGTACCCCGGACAGTCAGCGGTTTAACTATGGCTACACCTTC
clone size: -; V gene: TRBV1; J gene: TRBJ2-1; D gene: -; CDR3 protein: CTSSSDPGTSGTNEQFF; CDR3 DNA: TGCACCAGCAGCAGTGACCCCGGGACTAGCGGGACCAATGAGCAGTTCTTC
clone size: -; V gene: TRBV2; J gene: TRBJ1-3; D gene: -; CDR3 protein: CASSLGPAGNTIYF; CDR3 DNA: TGTGCCAGCAGTCTTGGACCTGCTGGAAACACCATATATTTT
clone size: few; V gene: TRBV29-1; J gene: TRBJ2-3; D gene: -; CDR3 protein: CSVAGAPLTDTQYF; CDR3 DNA: TGCAGCGTTGCGGGGGCTCCTTTAACAGATACGCAGTATTTT
clone size: few; V gene: TRBV2; J gene: TRBJ2-1; D gene: TRBD2; CDR3 protein: CASRTGLAANEQFF; CDR3 DNA: TGTGCCAGCAGAACGGGACTAGCGGCCAATGAGCAGTTCTTC
clone size: many; V gene: TRBV12-3/TRBV12-4; J gene: TRBJ1-2; D gene: -; CDR3 protein: CASSFGYGYTF; CDR3 DNA: TGTGCCAGCAGTTTCGGCTATGGCTACACCTTC
clone size: few; V gene: TRBV9; J gene: TRBJ2-3; D gene: TRBD2; CDR3 protein: CASSPRTSAYLDTQYF; CDR3 DNA: TGTGCCAGCAGCCCCCGGACTAGCGCATATTTAGATACGCAGTATTTT
clone size: few; V gene: TRBV3-1; J gene: TRBJ2-5; D gene: TRBD2; CDR3 protein: CASSPQGTRIVETQYF; CDR3 DNA: TGTGCCAGCAGCCCCCAAGGGACTAGAATAGTAGAGACCCAGTACTTC
clone size: few; V gene: TRBV5-1; J gene: TRBJ2-2; D gene: -; CDR3 protein: CASSSGQYTGELFF; CDR3 DNA: TGCGCCAGCAGCTCCGGACAGTACACCGGGGAGCTGTTTTTT
clone size: many; V gene: TRBV29-1; J gene: TRBJ2-1; D gene: TRBD1; CDR3 protein: CSVPGTGVYNEQFF; CDR3 DNA: TGCAGCGTCCCCGGGACAGGGGTTTACAATGAGCAGTTCTTC
clone size: few; V gene: TRBV5-1; J gene: TRBJ2-1; D gene: TRBD2; CDR3 protein: CASSATSGSPNEQFF; CDR3 DNA: TGCGCCAGCAGCGCGACTAGCGGGAGCCCCAATGAGCAGTTCTTC
clone size: -; V gene: TRBV6-5; J gene: TRBJ2-7; D gene: -; CDR3 protein: CASSYSTIGTQKEQYF; CDR3 DNA: TGTGCCAGCAGTTACTCGACTATAGGGACGCAAAAGGAGCAGTACTTC
clone size: few; V gene: TRBV7-8; J gene: TRBJ1-5; D gene: TRBD1; CDR3 protein: CASSLGGQGRSNQPQHF; CDR3 DNA: TGTGCCAGCAGCTTGGGGGGACAGGGCCGCAGCAATCAGCCCCAGCATTTT
clone size: many; V gene: TRBV7-2; J gene: TRBJ2-7; D gene: -; CDR3 protein: CASSGVGSMSEQYF; CDR3 DNA: TGTGCCAGCAGCGGGGTCGGGAGCATGAGCGAGCAGTACTTC